This entry describes one T cell receptor (beta chain). This specimen comes from a study of blood T cell repertoires in COVID-19. Across the whole study: The study drew acute and convalescent COVID-19 samples from the United States, Italy and Spain. PBMCs, B-cell-depleted T cells, or T cells provided the cDNA or gDNA that made up the material.

Under the authors' procedure: Reference gene primer amplification in the assay estimated nucleated cell counts. Profiled with immunoSEQ multiplex PCR; TCRdb holds only in-frame clones, not every one. The V and J calls and clone size were taken over from that table, and D and trimming were inferred from the DNA. The data contain about 140,000 clones, about 90% of them singletons. The CDR3 spans 14 residues. The ends were cut back, 4 bases at V and 5 bases at J, with 15 bases in the middle. Germline assignment: CDR1 SGDLS and CDR2 YYNGEE. This receptor was obtained from a man between 50 and 59 years old with active or convalescent COVID-19. This chain uses TRBV9 with TRBJ2-5; possibly TRBD2 for D (6 bases). The sequenced sample was peripheral blood. The CDR3 loop reads CASSPRLVGETQYF. CDR3 coding DNA: TGTGCCAGCAGCCCCCGACTAGTGGGGGAGACCCAGTACTTC.